This T cell receptor beta chain emerged from a study of T-cell memory formation after mild COVID-19 (dated by TCRdb to 2020 to 2022). For the wider study: TCR sequence clusters from the two donors were largely donor specific. Two young, previously healthy adult volunteers made up the cohort, one male and one female. Longitudinal TCRalpha and TCRbeta repertoire sequencing tracked T-cell clones expanding and contracting after mild COVID-19 in a couple of donors. The full study reports these points: Balanced CD4/CD8 phenotypes were observed for clones contracting from day 15 to 85, whereas a bias towards CD4+ was observed for a second wave of clones expanding from day 15 to 37. Whether the second-wave clones peaking on day 37 were SARS-CoV-2 specific was not confirmed. Some responding clones were found in pre-infection memory, which suggests that pre-existing cross-reactive memory T cells took part in the SARS-CoV-2 response. Only a couple of mild cases were covered in the study, and larger cohorts including severe cases with pre-infection samples were considered necessary. Contracting CD4+ clones were found mainly in CM and EM memory subsets, while CD8+ clones were enriched in EMRA.

Details on this clonotype: The antigen it recognizes is unknown. Base qualities are not at hand, and no much larger clone is one base apart.

TCRdb shows the sequencer as Illumina NovaSeq 6000. TCRalpha and TCRbeta cDNA libraries were built by 5'RACE with constant-segment primers, adding sample barcodes and unique molecular identifiers. RNA was extracted from every sample with Trizol reagent. The libraries were amplified in two PCR steps, and the second step added a second sample barcode and Illumina TruSeq adapters. The libraries were sequenced on an Illumina NovaSeq using 2 x 150 bp paired-end reads. As for how the authors treated the data: With migec v1.2.7, reads were demultiplexed and then collapsed into UMI-guided consensus sequences. With mixcr v2.1.11, UMI consensuses were aligned to TRA and TRB V and J templates and assembled into clonotypes. Clonotypes were classified as expanded or contracted when called significant by both edgeR and NoisET, with noise models trained on biological replicates. For edgeR calls, a false discovery rate-adjusted p below 0.01 and a log2 fold-change threshold of 1 were applied. As an exploratory analysis of dynamics, PCA with hierarchical clustering was applied to max-normalized trajectories of the 1000 most abundant clonotypes. Separately sequenced CD4+ and CD8+ repertoires were used to assign a CD4 or CD8 phenotype to each responding clone. TCRdb trimmed public reads at Q25 via fastp, called clones via MiXCR and kept in-frame beta chains. Every CDR3 protein is listed once, alongside the most common genes and DNA of its rows. The V and J calls shown here were made by TCRdb, not taken from the authors' results. This sample lists 530,000 or so distinct CDR3 sequences; roughly 17% were detected once. The top ten clonotypes cover roughly 8% of the sample.

The CDR1 and CDR2 encoded by the germline V gene (reference sequence) are SEHNR and FQNEAQ. Compared with germline, V lacks 4 bases and J lacks 3 bases; bases without a gene match: 4. From its cysteine to its phenylalanine, the CDR3 spans 14 amino acids. Only the CDR3 region is kept as DNA, spanning 42 bases read in frame from base 1. Ficoll-Paque density gradient centrifugation was used to isolate PBMCs. The specimen sequenced was PBMCs or a T cell subset sorted from them (not recorded which). The clonotype originates from an adult woman who had mild COVID-19 (a few samples of this study predate the infection). The sample titles of this study are shuffled in the database, so cell type and time point are left out; the donor was told from shared clones. The chain uses TRBV7-9 and TRBJ2-3; TRBD1 agrees with 7 junctional bases. The nucleotides read TGTGCCAGCAGCTCCACAGGGGAGACAGATACGCAGTATTTT. It is translated as CASSSTGETDTQYF. The entire variable domain, with the stretches around the CDR3 drawn from the reference TRBV7-9 and TRBJ2-3 proteins, is DTGVSQNPRHKITKRGQNVTFRCDPISEHNRLYWYRQTLGQGPEFLTYFQNEAQLEKSRLLSDRFSAERPKGSFSTLEIQRTEQGDSAMYLCASSSTGETDTQYFGPGTRLTVL.